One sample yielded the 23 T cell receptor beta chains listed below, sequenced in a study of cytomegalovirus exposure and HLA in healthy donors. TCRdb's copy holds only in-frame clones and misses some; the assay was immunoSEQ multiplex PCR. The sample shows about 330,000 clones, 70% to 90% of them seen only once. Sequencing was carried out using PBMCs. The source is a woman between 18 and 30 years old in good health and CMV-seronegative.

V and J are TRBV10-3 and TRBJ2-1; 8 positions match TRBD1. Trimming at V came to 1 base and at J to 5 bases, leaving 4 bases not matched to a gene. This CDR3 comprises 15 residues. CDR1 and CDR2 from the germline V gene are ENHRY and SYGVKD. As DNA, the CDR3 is TGTGCCATCAGTGAGTTACAGGGGGAGGACAATGAGCAGTTCTTC. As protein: CAISELQGEDNEQFF.

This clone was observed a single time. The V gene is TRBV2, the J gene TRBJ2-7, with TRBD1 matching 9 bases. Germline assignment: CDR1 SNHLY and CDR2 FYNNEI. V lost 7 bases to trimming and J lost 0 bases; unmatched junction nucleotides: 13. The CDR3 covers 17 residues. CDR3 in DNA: TGTGCCAGCAACACAGAAAGGACAGGGGCTATCTCCTACGAGCAGTACTTC. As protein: CASNTERTGAISYEQYF.

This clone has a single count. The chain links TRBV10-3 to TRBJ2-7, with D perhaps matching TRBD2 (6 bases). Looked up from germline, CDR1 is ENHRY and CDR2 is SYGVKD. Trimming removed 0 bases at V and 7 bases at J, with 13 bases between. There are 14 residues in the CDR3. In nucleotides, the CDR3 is TGTGCCATCAGTGAGTCTGGGGGGATGGGGGAGCAGTACTTC. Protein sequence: CAISESGGMGEQYF.

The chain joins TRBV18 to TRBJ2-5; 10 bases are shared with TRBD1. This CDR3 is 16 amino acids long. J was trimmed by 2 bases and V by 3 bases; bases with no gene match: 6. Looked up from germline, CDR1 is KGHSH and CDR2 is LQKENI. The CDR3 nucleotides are TGTGCCAGCTCACCGCTTGACAGGGGGCGGCAAGAGACCCAGTACTTC. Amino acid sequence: CASSPLDRGRQETQYF.

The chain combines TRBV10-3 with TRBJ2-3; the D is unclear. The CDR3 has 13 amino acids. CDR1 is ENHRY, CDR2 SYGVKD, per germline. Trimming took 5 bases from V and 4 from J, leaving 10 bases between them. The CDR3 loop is CAISPSAADTQYF. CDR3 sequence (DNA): TGTGCCATCAGTCCCTCGGCGGCAGATACGCAGTATTTT.

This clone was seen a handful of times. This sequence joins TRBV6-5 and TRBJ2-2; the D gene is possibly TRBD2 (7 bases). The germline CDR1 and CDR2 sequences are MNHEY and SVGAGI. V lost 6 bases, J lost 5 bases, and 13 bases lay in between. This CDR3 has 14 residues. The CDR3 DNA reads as TGTGCCAGCAGCCGGGGGCGGGAGACCGGGGAGCTGTTTTTT. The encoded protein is CASSRGRETGELFF.

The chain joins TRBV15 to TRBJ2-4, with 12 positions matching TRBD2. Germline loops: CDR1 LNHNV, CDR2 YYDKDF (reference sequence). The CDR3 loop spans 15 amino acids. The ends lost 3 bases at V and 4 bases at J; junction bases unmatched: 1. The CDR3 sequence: CATSSGLAGKNIQYF. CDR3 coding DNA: TGTGCCACCAGCAGTGGACTAGCGGGAAAAAACATTCAGTACTTC.

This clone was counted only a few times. Here the CDR3 DNA reads TGTGCCAGCAGTGAAGGAGCGGGAGGGAACACAGATACGCAGTATTTT. It specifies CASSEGAGGNTDTQYF. This rearrangement joins TRBV6-4 to TRBJ2-3; 10 bases map to TRBD2. Per the germline V gene, CDR1 is MRHNA and CDR2 is SNTAGT. This CDR3 is 16 amino acids long. The V gene end was trimmed by 3 bases and the J gene end by 2 bases; junction bases not matched to a gene: 5.

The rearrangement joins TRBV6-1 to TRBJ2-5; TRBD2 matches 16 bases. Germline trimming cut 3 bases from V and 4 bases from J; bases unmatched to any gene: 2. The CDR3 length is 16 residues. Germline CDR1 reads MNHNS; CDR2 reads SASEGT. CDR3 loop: CASSDGTSGRVETQYF. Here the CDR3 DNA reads TGTGCCAGCAGTGACGGGACTAGCGGGAGGGTAGAGACCCAGTACTTC.

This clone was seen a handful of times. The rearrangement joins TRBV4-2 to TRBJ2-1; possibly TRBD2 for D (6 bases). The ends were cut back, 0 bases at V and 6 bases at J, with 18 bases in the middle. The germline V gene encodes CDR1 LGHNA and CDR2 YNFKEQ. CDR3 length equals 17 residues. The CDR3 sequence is CASSQDSPAGMGNEQFF. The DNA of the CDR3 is TGTGCCAGCAGCCAAGATTCCCCAGCGGGCATGGGCAATGAGCAGTTCTTC.

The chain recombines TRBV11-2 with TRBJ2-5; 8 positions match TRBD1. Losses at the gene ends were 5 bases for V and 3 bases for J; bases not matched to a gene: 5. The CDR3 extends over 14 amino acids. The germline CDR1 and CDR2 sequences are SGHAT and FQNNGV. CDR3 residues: CASSPTGAEETQYF. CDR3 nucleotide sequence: TGTGCCAGCAGCCCGACAGGGGCGGAAGAGACCCAGTACTTC.

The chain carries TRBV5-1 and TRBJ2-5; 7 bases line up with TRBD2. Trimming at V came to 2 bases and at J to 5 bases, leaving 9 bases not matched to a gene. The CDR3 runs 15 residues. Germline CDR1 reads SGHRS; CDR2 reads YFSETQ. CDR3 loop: CASSFTRGSYETQYF. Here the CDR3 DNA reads TGCGCCAGCAGCTTCACTCGCGGGAGCTACGAGACCCAGTACTTC.

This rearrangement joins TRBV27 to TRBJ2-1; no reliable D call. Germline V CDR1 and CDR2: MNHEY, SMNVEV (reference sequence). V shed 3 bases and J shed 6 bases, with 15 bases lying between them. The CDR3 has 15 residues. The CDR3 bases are TGTGCCAGCAGTTTTTCACAAACTACAAGCAATGAGCAGTTCTTC. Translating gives CASSFSQTTSNEQFF.

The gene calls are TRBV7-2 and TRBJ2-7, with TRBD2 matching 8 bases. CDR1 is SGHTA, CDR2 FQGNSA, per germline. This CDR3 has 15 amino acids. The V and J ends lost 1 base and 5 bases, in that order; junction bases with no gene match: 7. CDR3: CASSLGAGAFNEQYF. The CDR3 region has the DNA TGTGCCAGCAGCTTAGGAGCGGGAGCATTCAACGAGCAGTACTTC.

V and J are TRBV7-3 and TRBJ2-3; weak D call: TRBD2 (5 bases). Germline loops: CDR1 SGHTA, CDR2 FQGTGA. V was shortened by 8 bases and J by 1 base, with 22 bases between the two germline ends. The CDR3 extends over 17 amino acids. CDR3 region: CASAKYSRGVGTDTQYF. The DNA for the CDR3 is TGTGCCAGCGCCAAGTATAGCCGGGGAGTTGGCACAGATACGCAGTATTTT. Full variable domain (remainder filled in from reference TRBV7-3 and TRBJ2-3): GAGVSQTPSNKVTEKGKYVELRCDPISGHTALYWYRQSLGQGPEFLIYFQGTGAADDSGLPNDRFFAVRPEGSVSTLKIQRTERGDSAVYLCASAKYSRGVGTDTQYFGPGTRLTVL.

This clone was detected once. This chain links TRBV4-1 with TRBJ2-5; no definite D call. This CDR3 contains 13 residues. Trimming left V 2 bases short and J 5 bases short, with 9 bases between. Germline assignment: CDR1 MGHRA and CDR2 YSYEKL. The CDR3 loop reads CASSQLRRETQYF. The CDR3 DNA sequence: TGCGCCAGCAGCCAACTCCGGCGGGAGACCCAGTACTTC.

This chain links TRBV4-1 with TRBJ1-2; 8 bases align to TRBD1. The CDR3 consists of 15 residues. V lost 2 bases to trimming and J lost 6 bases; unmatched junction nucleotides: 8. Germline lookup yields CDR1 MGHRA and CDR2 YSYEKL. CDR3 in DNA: TGCGCCAGCAGCCAAAATCGCCAGGGGGCAAATGGCTACACCTTC. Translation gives CASSQNRQGANGYTF.

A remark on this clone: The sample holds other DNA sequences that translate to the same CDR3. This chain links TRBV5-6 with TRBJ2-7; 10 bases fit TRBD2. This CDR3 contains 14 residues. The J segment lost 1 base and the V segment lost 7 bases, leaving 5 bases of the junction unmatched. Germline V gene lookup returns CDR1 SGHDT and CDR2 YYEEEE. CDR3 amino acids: CASSRTSGSYEQYF. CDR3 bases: TGTGCCAGCTCCAGGACTAGCGGTTCCTACGAGCAGTACTTC.

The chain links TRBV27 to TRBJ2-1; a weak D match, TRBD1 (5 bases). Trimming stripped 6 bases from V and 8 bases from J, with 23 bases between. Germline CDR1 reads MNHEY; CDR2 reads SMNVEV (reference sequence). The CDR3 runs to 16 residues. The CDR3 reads CASSPRVSLGRDEQFF. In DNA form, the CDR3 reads TGTGCCAGCAGCCCCAGGGTTAGCTTGGGTAGAGATGAGCAGTTCTTC.

The CDR3 region is CASSLASGRGTFF. The CDR3 nucleotides read TGTGCCAGCAGCTTAGCTAGCGGGAGAGGGACGTTCTTC. This chain connects TRBV7-8 to TRBJ2-1; 9 bases agree with TRBD2. Losses at the gene ends were 0 bases for V and 15 bases for J; bases not matched to a gene: 6. The germline gives CDR1 SGHVS, CDR2 FQNEAQ. This CDR3 is 13 amino acids long.

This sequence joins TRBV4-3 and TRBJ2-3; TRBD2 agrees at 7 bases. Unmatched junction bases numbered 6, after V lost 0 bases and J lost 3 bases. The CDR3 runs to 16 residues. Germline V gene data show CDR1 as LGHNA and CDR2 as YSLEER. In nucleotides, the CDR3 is TGCGCCAGCAGCCAAGATGTGGGGGGGAGGACAGATACGCAGTATTTT. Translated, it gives CASSQDVGGRTDTQYF.

The CDR3 DNA reads TGTGCCAGCAGCGAACCCACCGGGACAGGGATGGATACGCAGTATTTT. Translation gives CASSEPTGTGMDTQYF. The V gene is TRBV7-6, the J gene TRBJ2-3; 9 nucleotides align to TRBD1. Germline loops: CDR1 SGHVS, CDR2 FNYEAQ. There are 16 residues in the CDR3. Trimming removed 5 bases from V and 6 bases from J; junction bases left unmatched: 12.

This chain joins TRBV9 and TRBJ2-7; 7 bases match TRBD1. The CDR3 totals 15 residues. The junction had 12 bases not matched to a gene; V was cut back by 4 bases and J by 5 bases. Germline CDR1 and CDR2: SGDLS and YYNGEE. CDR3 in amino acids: CASSPRGTGANEQYF. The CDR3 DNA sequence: TGTGCCAGCAGCCCAAGAGGTACAGGGGCCAACGAGCAGTACTTC.